Shown below are 23 T cell receptor beta chains from a single sample sequenced in a study of glioma-infiltrating T cells after dendritic cell vaccination. Time point denoted: after dendritic cell vaccination, including at tumor progression/relapse. Assay: immunoSEQ multiplex PCR; the TCRdb copy retains only in-frame clones and omits some. Of roughly 100,000 clones in the sample, around 90% were seen once. The sample consisted of blood, taken after dendritic cell vaccination. These receptors were collected from a human donor with glioblastoma.

This clone was counted once. This chain joins TRBV5-1 and TRBJ2-3, with 13 bases identical to TRBD2. V lost 0 bases to trimming and J lost 2 bases; unmatched junction nucleotides: 3. From germline, CDR1 is SGHRS and CDR2 YFSETQ. This CDR3 has 17 residues. The CDR3 loop reads CASSLDGTSGNTDTQYF. DNA of the CDR3: TGCGCCAGCAGCTTGGATGGGACTAGCGGGAACACAGATACGCAGTATTTT.

The V and J genes are TRBV2 and TRBJ2-2; 11 nucleotides agree with TRBD1. From germline, CDR1 is SNHLY and CDR2 FYNNEI. The junction had 9 bases not matched to a gene; V was cut back by 6 bases and J by 6 bases. This CDR3 contains 16 residues. In DNA form, the CDR3 reads TGTGCCAGCAGAAAACCGGGACAGGGGGTTTCCGGGGAGCTGTTTTTT. Its protein is CASRKPGQGVSGELFF.

The chain employs TRBV5-1 and TRBJ2-1; a weak D match, TRBD2 (5 bases). This CDR3 has 13 amino acids. V was clipped by 4 bases and J by 3 bases, with 8 bases between them. The germline V gene has CDR1 SGHRS and CDR2 YFSETQ. CDR3 DNA: TGCGCCAGCAGCCAGGAGGACTACAATGAGCAGTTCTTC. It is translated as CASSQEDYNEQFF.

V usage is TRBV29-1 and J usage is TRBJ1-2; a possible D gene is TRBD1 (6 bases). CDR1 and CDR2 from the germline V gene are SQVTM and ANQGSEA. The V gene lost 4 bases and the J gene lost 3 bases, with 15 bases spanning the gap. The CDR3 is 14 amino acids. CDR3 coding DNA: TGCAGCGTTGGGGAGGGGGGAGCCGACTATGGCTACACCTTC. It specifies CSVGEGGADYGYTF. The full variable domain, in which reference TRBV29-1 and TRBJ1-2 provide the parts outside the CDR3, is SAVISQKPSRDICQRGTSLTIQCQVDSQVTMMFWYRQQPGQSLTLIATANQGSEATYESGFVIDKFPISRPNLTFSTLTVSNMSPEDSSIYLCSVGEGGADYGYTFGSGTRLTVV.

V and J are TRBV10-3 and TRBJ1-1; 8 positions agree with TRBD1. V gave up 4 bases and J gave up 5 bases; unmatched junction bases: 9. CDR3 length equals 15 residues. Germline-derived CDR1 and CDR2 are ENHRY and SYGVKD. CDR3 protein: CAISGGQGRGTEAFF. In nucleotides, the CDR3 is TGTGCCATCAGTGGAGGACAGGGACGAGGGACTGAAGCTTTCTTT.

This chain connects TRBV5-1 to TRBJ2-2, with 8 bases aligning to TRBD1. Unmatched junction bases numbered 3, after V lost 4 bases and J lost 4 bases. CDR3 size: 14 residues. The germline CDR1 and CDR2 sequences are SGHRS and YFSETQ. CDR3 amino acids: CASSTDRVTGELFF. As DNA, the CDR3 is TGCGCCAGCAGCACGGACAGGGTCACCGGGGAGCTGTTTTTT.

The chain couples TRBV7-8 to TRBJ2-1, with a tentative D call TRBD1 (6 bases). Trimming shortened V by 5 bases and J by 7 bases, and 15 bases separated the two germline ends. The CDR3 runs 14 residues. Germline lookup yields CDR1 SGHVS and CDR2 FQNEAQ. CDR3 DNA: TGTGCCAGCAGCGTCCAGGGGATAAGAAATGAGCAGTTCTTC. This translates into CASSVQGIRNEQFF.

The rearrangement joins TRBV20-1 to TRBJ2-5; D is uncertain. Germline assignment: CDR1 DFQATT and CDR2 SNEGSKA (reference sequence). V was cut by 3 bases and J by 5 bases, with 4 bases left in between. The CDR3 contains 10 residues. The CDR3 DNA reads as TGCAGTGCTAGCGGGGAGACCCAGTACTTC. This translates into CSASGETQYF.

J is TRBJ2-1 and V is TRBV30; D is perhaps TRBD1 (7 bases). The V and J ends lost 0 bases and 8 bases respectively, with 17 bases between them. The CDR3 has 15 amino acids. The germline CDR1 and CDR2 sequences are GTSNPN and SVGIG (reference sequence). The CDR3 loop reads CAWSVGGGPSYEQFF. CDR3 DNA sequence: TGTGCCTGGAGTGTAGGAGGGGGCCCTTCGTATGAGCAGTTCTTC.

The V call is TRBV6-6, the J call TRBJ2-2; D possibly corresponds to TRBD2 (5 bases). CDR1 is MNHNY and CDR2 is SVGAGI in the germline V gene (reference sequence). This CDR3 is 13 amino acids long. Trimming shortened V by 7 bases and J by 3 bases, and 9 bases separated the two germline ends. In DNA form, the CDR3 reads TGTGCCAGCACTCAAGCGGACACCGGGGAGCTGTTTTTT. Protein sequence: CASTQADTGELFF.

In DNA, the CDR3 is TGTGCCAGCAGTTACTCGTTAGGGGCGAGTGAAAAACTGTTTTTT. It yields the protein CASSYSLGASEKLFF. The chain combines TRBV6-5 with TRBJ1-4; maybe TRBD1 (5 bases). The CDR3 extends over 15 amino acids. The V gene's germline CDR1 is MNHEY and CDR2 SVGAGI. Trimming took 0 bases from V and 7 from J, leaving 12 bases between them.

This chain connects TRBV5-8 to TRBJ2-5, with a tentative D call TRBD1 (6 bases). V was pared by 2 bases and J by 3 bases, with 14 bases between. CDR1 SGHTS and CDR2 YDEGEE come from the germline V gene. The CDR3 covers 15 residues. The DNA for the CDR3 is TGTGCCAGCAGCTTTCAGGGCAGGGGTGAAGAGACCCAGTACTTC. This encodes CASSFQGRGEETQYF.

The chain joins TRBV10-3 to TRBJ2-3; TRBD2 matches at 9 bases. After removal of 8 bases from V and 5 bases from J, the junction contained 8 bases not matched to a gene. CDR3 length: 14 amino acids. Germline values: CDR1 ENHRY, CDR2 SYGVKD. The CDR3 bases are TGTGCCATCGCTAGCGGGGTAGAGAGAGATACGCAGTATTTT. Translation gives CAIASGVERDTQYF.

The V call is TRBV5-4, the J call TRBJ1-2; TRBD1 aligns across 10 bases. V lost 5 bases and J lost 7; bases outside the gene matches: 5. The CDR3 totals 13 residues. CDR1 and CDR2 (germline): SGHNT, YYREEE (reference sequence). The DNA of the CDR3 is TGTGCCAGCAGTCGGACAGGGGGTCGTGGCTACACCTTC. It yields the protein CASSRTGGRGYTF.

The chain recombines TRBV29-1 with TRBJ1-4, with D perhaps matching TRBD1 (5 bases). V lost 5 bases to trimming and J lost 8 bases, with 12 bases between them. Germline CDR1 SQVTM, CDR2 ANQGSEA. This CDR3 is built from 12 residues. The CDR3 protein is CSVRQGGEKLFF. The CDR3 coding sequence is TGCAGCGTTCGTCAGGGAGGAGAAAAACTGTTTTTT.

In its sample, this clone was seen a few times. V is TRBV7-8 and J is TRBJ2-7; D gene ambiguous. V lost 0 bases, J lost 5 bases, and 11 bases lay in between. CDR1 is SGHVS and CDR2 is FQNEAQ in the germline V gene. This CDR3 region has 14 residues. CDR3 region: CASSLAKAIHEQYF. The CDR3, as DNA: TGTGCCAGCAGCTTAGCAAAAGCGATCCACGAGCAGTACTTC. The variable domain in full, with the rest retrieved from reference TRBV7-8 and TRBJ2-7, is GAGVSQSPRYKVAKRGQDVALRCDPISGHVSLFWYQQALGQGPEFLTYFQNEAQLDKSGLPSDRFFAERPEGSVSTLKIQRTQQEDSAVYLCASSLAKAIHEQYFGPGTRLTVT.

V usage is TRBV15 and J usage is TRBJ1-2, with D possibly matching TRBD1 (5 bases). Trimming took 3 bases from V and 3 from J, leaving 17 bases between them. This CDR3 has 16 residues. In germline, CDR1 is LNHNV, CDR2 YYDKDF (reference sequence). DNA for the CDR3: TGTGCCACCAGCAGGAGCGTTGGGGGGGTGGACTATGGCTACACCTTC. As protein: CATSRSVGGVDYGYTF.

The chain employs TRBV7-9 and TRBJ1-1; TRBD1 matches 7 bases. The J segment lost 11 bases and the V segment lost 5 bases, leaving 11 bases of the junction unmatched. Germline loops: CDR1 SEHNR, CDR2 FQNEAQ (reference sequence). This CDR3 has 13 residues. CDR3 residues: CASSPGTVRRAFF. Written as DNA, the CDR3 is TGTGCCAGCAGCCCAGGGACAGTCAGAAGGGCTTTCTTT. The whole variable domain, filled in from reference TRBV7-9 and TRBJ1-1, reads DTGVSQNPRHKITKRGQNVTFRCDPISEHNRLYWYRQTLGQGPEFLTYFQNEAQLEKSRLLSDRFSAERPKGSFSTLEIQRTEQGDSAMYLCASSPGTVRRAFFGQGTRLTVV.

This clone is a singleton in its sample. The rearrangement joins TRBV21-1 to TRBJ2-1; no check of the table's D call, TRBD2, against the DNA was made. TRBV21-1 corresponds to a pseudogene. The CDR3 totals 14 residues. The CDR3: CASTQGPRGNEQFF. The CDR3 DNA sequence: TGTGCCAGCACCCAGGGACCGCGGGGAAATGAGCAGTTCTTC.

This chain connects TRBV2 to TRBJ1-5; 7 bases agree with TRBD1. Trimming took 8 bases from V and 1 from J; bases not matched to a gene: 8. This CDR3 comprises 15 residues. The germline V gene has CDR1 SNHLY and CDR2 FYNNEI. Written as DNA, the CDR3 is TGTGCCAGCGTAGGGGGCACAGGGAGCAATCAGCCCCAGCATTTT. Its protein product is CASVGGTGSNQPQHF.

V usage is TRBV19 and J usage is TRBJ1-5; 8 nucleotides line up with TRBD1. Germline CDR1 reads LNHDA; CDR2 reads SQIVND (reference sequence). V was clipped by 3 bases and J by 6 bases; unmatched bases: 7. This CDR3 comprises 15 residues. CDR3 in DNA: TGTGCCAGTAGTATGGAGTGGGGGACAGGTCAGCCCCAGCATTTT. Encoded protein: CASSMEWGTGQPQHF.

This chain connects TRBV19 to TRBJ1-2, with D perhaps matching TRBD1 (6 bases). This CDR3 spans 13 amino acids. CDR1 and CDR2 from the germline V gene are LNHDA and SQIVND (reference sequence). V gave up 7 bases and J gave up 2 bases, with 11 bases separating them. The CDR3 DNA reads TGTGCCAGTAAGGTTCAGGGGAACTATGGCTACACCTTC. The encoded protein is CASKVQGNYGYTF.

This chain joins TRBV11-1 and TRBJ2-7; D unclear. The germline V gene has CDR1 SGHAT and CDR2 FQDESV (reference sequence). CDR3 length: 13 residues. V lost 3 bases to trimming and J lost 2 bases, with 8 bases between them. This CDR3 reads CASSFGLPYEQYF. The CDR3 coding sequence is TGTGCCAGCAGCTTTGGCCTCCCCTACGAGCAGTACTTC.